The present entry profiles one TCR beta chain with its context. This CDR3 spans 15 amino acids. The V end lost 0 bases, the J end lost 4 bases, and 13 bases lay between the germline ends. The germline CDR1 and CDR2 sequences are SGHRS and YFSETQ. This record belongs to a study of technical replicates of blood from a handful of donors. Clones were sequenced by immunoSEQ multiplex PCR, and TCRdb holds only the in-frame ones, with some missing. The table includes about 69,000 clones, approximately 88% detected once. The chain recombines TRBV5-1 with TRBJ1-2, with a possible D match to TRBD1 (6 bases). Input material: PBMCs. The source is a human donor in good health. Some clones in this sample may be carry-over from other donors' samples. This chain's CDR3 is CASSLGGQTVYGYTF. The CDR3 coding sequence is TGCGCCAGCAGCTTGGGGGGGCAGACAGTCTATGGCTACACCTTC.